One and the same sample provided the 21 T cell receptor beta chains below, sequenced in a study of cytomegalovirus exposure and HLA in healthy donors. The PCR contained 60 Vbeta and 13 Jbeta primers. Measured with immunoSEQ multiplex PCR; TCRdb has only the in-frame clones, and not every one. Of about 59,000 clones in the sample, 80% are singletons; the top ten hold approximately 3.5%. The sequencing sample was made of PBMCs. Every receptor here comes from a woman in her 40s in good health and CMV-seronegative.

J is TRBJ2-7 and V is TRBV29-1, with TRBD2 identical over 7 bases. Unmatched junction bases numbered 9, after V lost 7 bases and J lost 3 bases. CDR1 and CDR2 from the germline V gene are SQVTM and ANQGSEA. This CDR3 region has 13 residues. The CDR3 sequence is CSGGGLMSYEQYF. The CDR3 DNA reads TGCAGCGGGGGGGGACTCATGAGCTACGAGCAGTACTTC.

The chain carries TRBV27 and TRBJ2-7, with TRBD1 matching over 10 bases. The CDR3 is 15 residues long. V lost 7 bases and J lost 3; bases outside the gene matches: 9. The germline CDR1 and CDR2 sequences are MNHEY and SMNVEV (reference sequence). The CDR3 DNA sequence: TGTGCCAGCATGATGGCGGGACAGGGGTACTACGAGCAGTACTTC. Its translation is CASMMAGQGYYEQYF.

This clone was recorded only once. This chain uses TRBV10-2 with TRBJ2-3; 8 bases match TRBD2. This CDR3 spans 15 amino acids. V dropped 8 bases and J dropped 1; count of bases not matched to a gene: 8. Per germline, CDR1 WSHSY and CDR2 SAAADI. The CDR3 reads CASDSNGRGTDTQYF. CDR3 nucleotides: TGCGCCAGCGACTCGAACGGGAGGGGCACAGATACGCAGTATTTT.

This clone was detected a few times. The chain joins TRBV6-1 to TRBJ1-5; no clear D gene. V dropped 6 bases and J dropped 11 bases, with 20 bases sitting between them. Germline values: CDR1 MNHNS, CDR2 SASEGT. This CDR3 spans 14 amino acids. The CDR3 spells CASSGLGRAKTQHF. In DNA form, the CDR3 reads TGTGCCAGCAGCGGTTTGGGGAGGGCGAAGACCCAGCATTTT.

V gene TRBV2 combines with J gene TRBJ2-2; 11 bases fit TRBD2. This CDR3 has 15 residues. CDR1 is SNHLY, CDR2 FYNNEI, per germline. The trim removed 9 bases at V and 4 bases at J, leaving 7 bases unmatched. CDR3 amino acids: CASHFSGRATGELFF. CDR3 nucleotide sequence: TGTGCCAGTCACTTTAGCGGGAGGGCCACCGGGGAGCTGTTTTTT.

The CDR3 nucleotides read TGTGCCAGCTCACTAAGGACTAGCGGATACTCCTACAATGAGCAGTTCTTC. Amino acids: CASSLRTSGYSYNEQFF. V usage is TRBV18 and J usage is TRBJ2-1; 10 nucleotides agree with TRBD2. Germline CDR1 KGHSH, CDR2 LQKENI. With 4 bases clipped from V and 0 bases from J, the junction kept 6 bases outside the gene matches. This CDR3 is 17 amino acids long.

This chain links TRBV6-5 with TRBJ1-5; D perhaps matches TRBD1 (5 bases). The CDR3 loop spans 15 amino acids. Deletions cut 5 bases from V and 5 bases from J, with 16 bases between. Germline V gene lookup returns CDR1 MNHEY and CDR2 SVGAGI. The CDR3 reads CASSPPGVRDQPQHF. Written as DNA, the CDR3 is TGTGCCAGCAGTCCCCCGGGGGTTAGGGATCAGCCCCAGCATTTT.

V and J are TRBV5-4 and TRBJ2-2, with TRBD2 matching 7 bases. The V gene end was trimmed by 4 bases and the J gene end by 1 base; junction bases not matched to a gene: 13. The CDR3 extends over 18 amino acids. Germline assignment: CDR1 SGHNT and CDR2 YYREEE (reference sequence). This CDR3 reads CASSAGLVGSMNTGELFF. DNA for the CDR3: TGTGCCAGCAGCGCCGGACTAGTTGGGAGTATGAACACCGGGGAGCTGTTTTTT.

This chain joins TRBV5-6 and TRBJ2-1; TRBD2 agrees at 10 bases. CDR3 length: 18 amino acids. Germline V gene lookup returns CDR1 SGHDT and CDR2 YYEEEE. J gave up 6 bases and V 0 bases, and 12 bases lay outside the gene matches. CDR3: CASSLAAGGPLYRNEQFF. The CDR3 region has the DNA TGTGCCAGCAGCTTGGCAGCGGGAGGGCCGCTTTATCGCAATGAGCAGTTCTTC.

The chain carries TRBV9 and TRBJ2-7; 10 bases line up with TRBD1. The germline gives CDR1 SGDLS, CDR2 YYNGEE. The trim removed 3 bases at V and 3 bases at J, leaving 3 bases unmatched. The CDR3 sequence is 14 residues long. The CDR3 sequence: CASSEGQGSYEQYF. The CDR3 DNA reads TGTGCCAGCAGCGAGGGACAGGGGAGCTACGAGCAGTACTTC.

The chain couples TRBV6-5 to TRBJ2-3; D might be TRBD2 (5 bases). Germline CDR1 reads MNHEY; CDR2 reads SVGAGI. The CDR3 sequence is 13 residues long. Trimming pared 6 bases from V and 2 bases from J, leaving 9 bases between. The CDR3 here is CASRRTYTDTQYF. Written as DNA, the CDR3 is TGTGCCAGCAGGAGGACTTACACAGATACGCAGTATTTT.

The chain couples TRBV4-1 to TRBJ2-5; unclear D gene. V was clipped by 2 bases and J by 3 bases, with 10 bases between them. Germline assignment: CDR1 MGHRA and CDR2 YSYEKL. CDR3 length: 14 residues. The DNA of the CDR3 is TGCGCCAGCAGCCAACCTTTAAAAAAAGAGACCCAGTACTTC. It yields the protein CASSQPLKKETQYF.

This chain's CDR3 is CASSYSTGREVYGYTF. CDR3 coding DNA: TGTGCCAGCAGTTACTCGACTGGCAGGGAGGTCTATGGCTACACCTTC. V gene TRBV6-5 combines with J gene TRBJ1-2; D may be TRBD1 (5 bases). The CDR3 contains 16 residues. Looked up from germline, CDR1 is MNHEY and CDR2 is SVGAGI. Trimming took 0 bases from V and 4 from J, leaving 15 bases between them.

This clone has a single count. The chain couples TRBV19 to TRBJ2-1; D remains ambiguous. Trimming took 3 bases from V and 2 from J, leaving 14 bases between them. The CDR3 extends over 16 amino acids. Germline V gene sequence: CDR1 LNHDA, CDR2 SQIVND (reference sequence). The CDR3 region has the DNA TGTGCCAGTAGTATGAGCGCGTCGGTCCCCTACAATGAGCAGTTCTTC. Protein product: CASSMSASVPYNEQFF. The full variable domain, in which reference TRBV19 and TRBJ2-1 provide the parts outside the CDR3, is DGGITQSPKYLFRKEGQNVTLSCEQNLNHDAMYWYRQDPGQGLRLIYYSQIVNDFQKGDIAEGYSVSREKKESFPLTVTSAQKNPTAFYLCASSMSASVPYNEQFFGPGTRLTVL.

The chain is built from TRBV27 and TRBJ2-1, with D tentatively TRBD1 (6 bases). CDR1 MNHEY and CDR2 SMNVEV come from the germline V gene (reference sequence). The V gene lost 4 bases and the J gene lost 0 bases, with 16 bases spanning the gap. The CDR3 is made up of 17 amino acids. CDR3 DNA sequence: TGTGCCAGCAGTTATAGAGCCAGGACAGACTCCTACAATGAGCAGTTCTTC. Translating it yields CASSYRARTDSYNEQFF.

The rearrangement links TRBV30 to TRBJ2-1; 15 positions agree with TRBD2. CDR1 is GTSNPN, CDR2 SVGIG, per germline (reference sequence). The CDR3 loop spans 19 amino acids. J gave up 2 bases and V 2 bases, and 10 bases lay outside the gene matches. Here the CDR3 DNA reads TGTGCCTGGAGTCAGCTTGCCGGGACTAGCGGGGGGCCCTACAATGAGCAGTTCTTC. Its protein product is CAWSQLAGTSGGPYNEQFF.

The V gene is TRBV9, the J gene TRBJ2-1; TRBD1 aligns across 8 bases. Trimming took 0 bases from V and 6 from J; bases not matched to a gene: 8. Germline CDR1 reads SGDLS; CDR2 reads YYNGEE. The CDR3 sequence is 16 residues long. CDR3 loop: CASSVGLWTGSNEQFF. CDR3 sequence (DNA): TGTGCCAGCAGCGTAGGTCTTTGGACAGGGAGCAATGAGCAGTTCTTC.

This clone has only a few counts. For the CDR3, the DNA is TGCGCCAGCAGCCAAGACTGGGAGACTAGCGGGGACAATGAGCAGTTCTTC. This sequence encodes CASSQDWETSGDNEQFF. The chain recombines TRBV4-1 with TRBJ2-1; 11 bases align to TRBD2. CDR1 and CDR2 (germline): MGHRA, YSYEKL. The CDR3 contains 17 residues. The V segment lost 0 bases and the J segment 5 bases; nucleotides outside the gene matches: 6.

This chain connects TRBV7-3 to TRBJ1-5; unclear D gene. Per the germline V gene, CDR1 is SGHTA and CDR2 is FQGTGA. V lost 1 base, J lost 2 bases, and 15 bases lay in between. This CDR3 has 17 residues. The CDR3 DNA reads TGTGCCAGCAGCTTAAGTTGGAGAGGGAGATGCAATCAGCCCCAGCATTTT. Protein sequence: CASSLSWRGRCNQPQHF.

The J gene is TRBJ2-3, the V gene TRBV28, with 9 bases identical to TRBD1. Losses at the gene ends were 8 bases for V and 6 bases for J; bases not matched to a gene: 3. The CDR3 is 12 residues long. Germline V gene sequence: CDR1 MDHEN, CDR2 SYDVKM. The CDR3 spells CASRDRVDTQYF. In DNA form, the CDR3 reads TGTGCCAGCCGGGACAGGGTTGATACGCAGTATTTT.

V gene TRBV6-5 combines with J gene TRBJ1-5; D is perhaps TRBD1 (6 bases). Looked up from germline, CDR1 is MNHEY and CDR2 is SVGAGI. This CDR3 is 13 amino acids long. Trimming pared 5 bases from V and 6 bases from J, leaving 11 bases between. CDR3 bases: TGTGCCAGCAGTCAGGGGTTTGGTCAGCCCCAGCATTTT. As protein: CASSQGFGQPQHF.